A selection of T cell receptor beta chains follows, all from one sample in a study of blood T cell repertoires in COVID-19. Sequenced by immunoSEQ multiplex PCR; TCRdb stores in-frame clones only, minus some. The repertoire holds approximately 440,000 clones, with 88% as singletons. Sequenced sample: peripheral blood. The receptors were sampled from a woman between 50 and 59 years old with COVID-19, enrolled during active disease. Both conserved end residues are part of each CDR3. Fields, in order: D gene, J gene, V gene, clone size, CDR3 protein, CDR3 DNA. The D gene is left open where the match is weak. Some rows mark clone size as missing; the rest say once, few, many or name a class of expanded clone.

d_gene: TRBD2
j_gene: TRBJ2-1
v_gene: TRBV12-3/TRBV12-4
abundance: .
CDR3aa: CASSLTSGEQFF
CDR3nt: TGTGCCAGCAGTTTGACTAGCGGGGAGCAGTTCTTC

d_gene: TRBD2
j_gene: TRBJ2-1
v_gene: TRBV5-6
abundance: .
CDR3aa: CASSASGGASYNEQFF
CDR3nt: TGTGCCAGCAGCGCGAGCGGGGGGGCATCCTACAATGAGCAGTTCTTC

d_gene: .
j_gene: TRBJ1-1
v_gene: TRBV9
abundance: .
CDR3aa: CASSGPTGGRKNTEAFF
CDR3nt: TGTGCCAGCAGCGGTCCGACGGGGGGGCGGAAGAACACTGAAGCTTTCTTT

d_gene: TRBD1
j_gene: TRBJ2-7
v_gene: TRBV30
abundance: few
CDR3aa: CAWNRGRGEQYF
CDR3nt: TGTGCCTGGAACAGGGGTCGAGGTGAGCAGTACTTC

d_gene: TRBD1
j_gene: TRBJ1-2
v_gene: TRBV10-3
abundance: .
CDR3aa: CAISEGSGTARYTF
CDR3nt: TGTGCCATCAGTGAGGGTAGCGGGACAGCTCGCTACACCTTC

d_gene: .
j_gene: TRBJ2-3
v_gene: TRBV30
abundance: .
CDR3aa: CAWKIRGGYTDTQYF
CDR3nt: TGTGCCTGGAAAATTAGGGGGGGGTACACAGATACGCAGTATTTT

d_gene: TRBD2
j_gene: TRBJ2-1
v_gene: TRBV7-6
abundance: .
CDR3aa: CASRPNSSGRYNEQFF
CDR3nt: TGTGCCAGCAGGCCTAACTCTAGCGGCAGATACAATGAGCAGTTCTTC

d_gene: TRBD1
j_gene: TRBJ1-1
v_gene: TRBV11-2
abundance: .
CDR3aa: CASSLDQGAAFF
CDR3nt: TGTGCCAGCAGCTTAGATCAGGGGGCAGCTTTCTTT

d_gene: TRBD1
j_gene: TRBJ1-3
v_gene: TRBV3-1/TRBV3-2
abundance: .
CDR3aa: CASSRGTVGGTIYF
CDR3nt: TGTGCCAGCAGCCGCGGGACAGTCGGGGGCACCATATATTTT

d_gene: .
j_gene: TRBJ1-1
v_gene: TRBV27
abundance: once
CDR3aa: CASSLSWAKKRNTEAFF
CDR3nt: TGTGCCAGCAGTTTAAGTTGGGCTAAAAAGAGGAACACTGAAGCTTTCTTT

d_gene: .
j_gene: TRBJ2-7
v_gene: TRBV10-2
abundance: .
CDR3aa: CASYRTPGEQYF
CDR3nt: TGCGCCAGCTACAGGACCCCGGGCGAGCAGTACTTC

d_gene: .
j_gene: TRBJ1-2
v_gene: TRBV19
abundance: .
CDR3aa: CASSIVSRGKNGYTF
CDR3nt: TGTGCCAGTAGTATAGTTTCGAGAGGGAAGAATGGCTACACCTTC

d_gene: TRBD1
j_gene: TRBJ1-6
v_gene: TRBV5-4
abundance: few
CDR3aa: CASSLDRGLSPLHF
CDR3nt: TGTGCCAGCAGCTTGGACAGGGGGCTTTCACCCCTCCACTTT

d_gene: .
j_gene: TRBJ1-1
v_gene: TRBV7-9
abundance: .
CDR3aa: CASSLPGTEAFF
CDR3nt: TGTGCCAGCAGCTTACCGGGGACTGAAGCTTTCTTT

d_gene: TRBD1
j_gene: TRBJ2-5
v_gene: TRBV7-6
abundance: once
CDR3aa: CASSLETGVEQETQYF
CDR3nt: TGTGCCAGCAGCTTAGAAACAGGGGTCGAACAAGAGACCCAGTACTTC

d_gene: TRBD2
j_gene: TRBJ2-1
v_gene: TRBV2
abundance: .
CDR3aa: CASSYSGGSNNEQFF
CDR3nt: TGTGCCAGCAGCTATAGCGGGGGGTCCAACAATGAGCAGTTCTTC

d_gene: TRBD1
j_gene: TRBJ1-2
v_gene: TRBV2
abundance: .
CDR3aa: CASSGSGGNYGYTF
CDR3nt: TGTGCCAGCAGTGGGTCAGGGGGCAACTATGGCTACACCTTC

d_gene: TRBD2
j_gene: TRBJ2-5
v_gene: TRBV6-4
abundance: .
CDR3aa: CASSDSSAGATQYF
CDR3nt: TGTGCCAGCAGTGACTCAAGTGCGGGAGCAACCCAGTACTTC

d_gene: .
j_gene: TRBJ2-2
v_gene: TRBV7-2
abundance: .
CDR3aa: CASSLGITGWTGELFF
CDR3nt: TGTGCCAGCAGCTTGGGAATCACAGGGTGGACCGGGGAGCTGTTTTTT

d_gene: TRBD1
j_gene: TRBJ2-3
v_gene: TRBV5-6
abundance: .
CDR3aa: CASSSLDRESTDTQYF
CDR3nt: TGTGCCAGCAGCTCTCTCGACAGGGAGAGCACAGATACGCAGTATTTT

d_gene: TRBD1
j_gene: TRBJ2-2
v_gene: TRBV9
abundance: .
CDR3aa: CASSAGTGRSGELFF
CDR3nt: TGTGCCAGCAGCGCAGGGACAGGGAGATCCGGGGAGCTGTTTTTT

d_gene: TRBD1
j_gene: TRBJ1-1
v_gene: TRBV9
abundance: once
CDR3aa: CASSARQGSGEAFF
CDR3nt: TGTGCCAGCAGCGCTCGACAGGGAAGTGGGGAAGCTTTCTTT

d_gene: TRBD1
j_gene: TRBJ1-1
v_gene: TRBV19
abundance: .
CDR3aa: CASTADREAHWAFF
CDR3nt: TGTGCCAGTACCGCGGACAGGGAGGCTCATTGGGCTTTCTTT

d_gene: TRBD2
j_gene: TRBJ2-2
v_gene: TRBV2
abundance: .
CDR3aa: CASRERGLMSELFF
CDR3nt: TGTGCCAGCAGAGAGCGGGGCCTAATGTCGGAGCTGTTTTTT

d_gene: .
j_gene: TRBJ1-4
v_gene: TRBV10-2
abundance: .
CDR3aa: CASSTGGAGEKLFF
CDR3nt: TGCGCCAGCAGTACCGGGGGGGCGGGTGAAAAACTGTTTTTT

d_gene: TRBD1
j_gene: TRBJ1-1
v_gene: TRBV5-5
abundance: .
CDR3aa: CASSEPPGTVHEAFF
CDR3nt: TGTGCCAGCAGCGAGCCTCCGGGGACAGTCCATGAAGCTTTCTTT

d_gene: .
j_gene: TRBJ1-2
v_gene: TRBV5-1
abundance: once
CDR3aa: CASSPGQLNYGYTF
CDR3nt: TGCGCCAGCAGCCCCGGACAGCTTAACTATGGCTACACCTTC

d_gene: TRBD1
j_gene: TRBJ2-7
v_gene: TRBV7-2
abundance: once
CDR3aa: CASSLSGTGREQYF
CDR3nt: TGTGCCAGCAGCTTATCCGGGACAGGGCGCGAGCAGTACTTC

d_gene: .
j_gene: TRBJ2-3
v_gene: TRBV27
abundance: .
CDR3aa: CASSLSYRDAQYF
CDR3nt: TGTGCCAGCAGTTTGAGCTACAGGGACGCGCAGTATTTT

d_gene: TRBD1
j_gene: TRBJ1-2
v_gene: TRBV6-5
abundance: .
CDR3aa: CASSSTGSGYTF
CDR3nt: TGTGCCAGCAGTTCGACAGGGTCTGGCTACACCTTC

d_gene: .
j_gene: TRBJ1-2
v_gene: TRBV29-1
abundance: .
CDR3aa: CSVGAGFRYGYTF
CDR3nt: TGCAGCGTTGGAGCAGGGTTTCGTTATGGCTACACCTTC

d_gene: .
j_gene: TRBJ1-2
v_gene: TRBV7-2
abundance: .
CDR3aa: CASMGPGLATYTF
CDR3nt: TGTGCCAGCATGGGCCCCGGACTCGCGACATACACCTTC

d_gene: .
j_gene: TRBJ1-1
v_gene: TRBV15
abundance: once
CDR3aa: CATSRRGGDDEAFF
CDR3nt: TGTGCCACCAGCCGCCGAGGGGGGGATGATGAAGCTTTCTTT

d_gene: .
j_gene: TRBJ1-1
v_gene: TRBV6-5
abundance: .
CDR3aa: CASSRGENAEAFF
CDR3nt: TGTGCCAGCAGCCGCGGGGAGAACGCTGAAGCTTTCTTT

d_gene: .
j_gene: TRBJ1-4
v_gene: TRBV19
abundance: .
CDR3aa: CASSSVSSTAAEKLFF
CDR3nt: TGTGCCAGTAGTTCCGTTTCTAGTACGGCTGCTGAAAAACTGTTTTTT

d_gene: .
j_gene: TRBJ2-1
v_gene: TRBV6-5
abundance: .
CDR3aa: CASSLTTEGNEQFF
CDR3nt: TGTGCCAGCAGTCTAACGACTGAGGGCAATGAGCAGTTCTTC

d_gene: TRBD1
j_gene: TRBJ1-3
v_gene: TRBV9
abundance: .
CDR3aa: CASSDPSGTAESGYSGNTIYF
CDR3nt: TGTGCCAGCAGCGACCCATCCGGGACAGCCGAGAGCGGGTACTCTGGAAACACCATATATTTT

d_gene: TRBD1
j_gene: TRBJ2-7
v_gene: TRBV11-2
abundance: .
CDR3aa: CASSYTTGGEQYF
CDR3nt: TGTGCCAGCAGCTATACGACAGGGGGCGAGCAGTACTTC